This T cell receptor (beta chain) was documented in a study of T cell responses to AZD1222 COVID-19 vaccine. Per the germline V gene, CDR1 is LGHNT and CDR2 is FRNRAP. The V end lost 7 bases, the J end lost 4 bases, and 19 bases lay between the germline ends. The CDR3 is made up of 15 amino acids. General study points: Donors were chiefly white British, with a greater number of females, and clonal diversity was perhaps underestimated. Only 5 or 6 people who got AZD1222 tested seropositive at baseline. Spike-specific TCR breadth rose after two AZD1222 doses, and depth rose as well.

Method: immunoSEQ multiplex PCR; TCRdb's copy keeps in-frame clones and lacks some. The sample has around 150,000 clones, less than 95% seen once; the top ten hold 0.95% to 1.5%. Notes on this clone: Its antigen is currently unknown.

The source is an adult in good health. This chain joins TRBV12-5 and TRBJ1-1, with D possibly TRBD1 on 5 matching bases. Sequences were derived from peripheral blood, sampled on day 0 of AZD1222 vaccination. In DNA, the CDR3 is TGTGCTAGTGAACCGATGGCGGGGGAGGGCACTGAAGCTTTCTTT. This sequence encodes CASEPMAGEGTEAFF. Combining the CDR3 with reference TRBV12-5 and TRBJ1-1 gives the whole variable domain DARVTQTPRHKVTEMGQEVTMRCQPILGHNTVFWYRQTMMQGLELLAYFRNRAPLDDSGMPKDRFSAEMPDATLATLKIQPSEPRDSAVYFCASEPMAGEGTEAFFGQGTRLTVV.